The 14 T cell receptor beta chains reported below all come from one sample, sequenced in a study of identical twins (dated by TCRdb to the mid-2010s). Library creation used 5' RACE. TCRdb lists the instrument as Illumina HiSeq 2000. TCRdb handled the public reads itself, with Q25 trimming in fastp and clone calling in MiXCR, and kept productive beta chains. Each CDR3 protein gets just one entry, which takes the most common genes and DNA from the rows behind it. The sample table contains roughly 200,000 distinct CDR3 sequences; only one count was recorded for 6% to 9% of them. Of the sample, about 1.8% falls within the top ten clones. This same sample was also part of a study on yellow fever vaccine responses in identical twins.

Sequencing used memory (CD45RO+) T cells sorted from blood. This sample's cell subset or site label indicates: CD45RO+ enriched T cells. Receptors were obtained from a woman younger than 35 in good health.

In this sample, this clonotype turned up many times. J is TRBJ2-2 and V is TRBV20-1; D gene ambiguous. V lost 3 bases, J lost 1 base, and 3 bases lay in between. The CDR3 length is 12 residues. Germline-derived CDR1 and CDR2 are DFQATT and SNEGSKA (reference sequence). CDR3 region: CSARQNTGELFF. The CDR3 DNA reads as TGCAGTGCTAGGCAGAACACCGGGGAGCTGTTTTTT.

This clonotype has a handful of counts. The chain is built from TRBV6-1 and TRBJ1-1, with unresolved D. Germline values: CDR1 MNHNS, CDR2 SASEGT. The V and J ends lost 0 bases and 5 bases respectively, with 10 bases between them. The CDR3 totals 14 residues. The CDR3 DNA sequence: TGTGCCAGCAGTGAAGCGGACGGAGGAACTGAAGCTTTCTTT. It is translated as CASSEADGGTEAFF.

At least ten counts were recorded for this clonotype. This chain uses TRBV28 with TRBJ2-1; 7 bases agree with TRBD2. The CDR3 has 16 amino acids. The junction had 11 bases not matched to a gene; V was cut back by 5 bases and J by 4 bases. CDR1 MDHEN and CDR2 SYDVKM come from the germline V gene. The DNA for the CDR3 is TGTGCCAGCAGTGGAACTAGCGCGGGGCAATACAATGAGCAGTTCTTC. Translated, it gives CASSGTSAGQYNEQFF.

This clonotype was picked up many times. The gene calls are TRBV7-9 and TRBJ1-6, with 7 bases matching TRBD1. The germline CDR1 and CDR2 sequences are SEHNR and FQNEAQ (reference sequence). The CDR3 loop spans 14 amino acids. V shed 1 base, J shed 9 bases, and the junction held 3 bases outside the gene matches. The chain's CDR3 is CASSLGTGGSPLHF. In DNA form, the CDR3 reads TGTGCCAGCAGCTTAGGGACAGGAGGTTCACCCCTCCACTTT. The full variable domain, with the rest looked up from reference TRBV7-9 and TRBJ1-6, is DTGVSQNPRHKITKRGQNVTFRCDPISEHNRLYWYRQTLGQGPEFLTYFQNEAQLEKSRLLSDRFSAERPKGSFSTLEIQRTEQGDSAMYLCASSLGTGGSPLHFGNGTRLTVT.

This clonotype was seen a few times. One junction end disagrees with the germline gene, perhaps due to a read error. This chain connects TRBV20-1 to TRBJ1-1, with 9 bases matching TRBD1. Germline assignment: CDR1 DFQATT and CDR2 SNEGSKA (reference sequence). The CDR3 totals 15 residues. CDR3 amino acids: CSARGDRVSGTEAFF. The CDR3 DNA reads TGCAGTGCGAGAGGGGACAGGGTGTCGGGCACTGAAGCTTTCTTT.

The chain has TRBV5-5 and TRBJ1-1; D gene ambiguous. Germline CDR1 SGHKS, CDR2 YYEKEE (reference sequence). The CDR3 runs to 16 residues. V lost 4 bases and J 0 bases, leaving 16 bases between the germline ends. CDR3 nucleotide sequence: TGTGCCAGCAGCCCCCAAGGGTTTCTTTTGAACACTGAAGCTTTCTTT. The encoded protein is CASSPQGFLLNTEAFF.

The sample holds a few counts of this clonotype. This chain connects TRBV7-9 to TRBJ1-6; no firm D call. The V gene's germline CDR1 is SEHNR and CDR2 FQNEAQ (reference sequence). CDR3 size: 13 residues. V lost 5 bases, J lost 8 bases, and 10 bases lay in between. CDR3 sequence (DNA): TGTGCCAGCAGCCCCCTTCGGGATTCACCCCTCCACTTT. As protein: CASSPLRDSPLHF. Looking up the rest from reference TRBV7-9 and TRBJ1-6 gives the full variable domain: DTGVSQNPRHKITKRGQNVTFRCDPISEHNRLYWYRQTLGQGPEFLTYFQNEAQLEKSRLLSDRFSAERPKGSFSTLEIQRTEQGDSAMYLCASSPLRDSPLHFGNGTRLTVT.

J is TRBJ1-1 and V is TRBV7-8; TRBD1 matches at 8 bases. CDR1 SGHVS and CDR2 FQNEAQ come from the germline V gene. V gave up 4 bases and J gave up 1 base; unmatched junction bases: 5. This CDR3 is 15 amino acids long. This CDR3 is CASSYSGQGNTEAFF. The CDR3 bases are TGTGCCAGCAGCTATTCCGGACAGGGGAACACTGAAGCTTTCTTT.

This clonotype came up many times. The rearrangement uses TRBV3-1 and TRBJ2-2; D possibly uses TRBD1 or TRBD2 (5 bases each). The CDR3 has 14 residues. V was clipped by 1 base and J by 7 bases, with 10 bases between them. Germline CDR1 is LGHDT and CDR2 is YNNKEL (reference sequence). CDR3 sequence: CASSQGPGGGELFF. DNA for the CDR3: TGTGCCAGCAGCCAAGGCCCTGGGGGCGGGGAGCTGTTTTTT.

This sequence joins TRBV5-5 and TRBJ1-6, with TRBD1 matching over 8 bases. This CDR3 has 17 amino acids. Unmatched junction bases numbered 13, after V lost 2 bases and J lost 9 bases. CDR1 and CDR2 (germline): SGHKS, YYEKEE (reference sequence). The CDR3 DNA sequence: TGTGCCAGCAGCTTACGAGACAGGGGCGTGATCGGTTCACCCCTCCACTTT. This codes for CASSLRDRGVIGSPLHF.

A word on this clonotype: A much bigger clone sits one base away, suggesting this may be a read error. The rearrangement uses TRBV12-3 or TRBV12-4 and TRBJ1-1; unclear D gene. The CDR3 has 15 residues. The CDR3 protein is CASGLAAVMNTEAFF. The CDR3, as DNA: TGTGCCAGCGGTTTAGCGGCGGTCATGAACACTGAAGCTTTCTTT.

This clonotype was seen only a few times. The CDR3 DNA follows: TGCAGTGCTAGTTTTCCGGGACTACAATATCCGCCCCAGCATTTT. Encoded protein: CSASFPGLQYPPQHF. This rearrangement joins TRBV20-1 to TRBJ1-5, with a weak D call TRBD1 (5 bases). With 3 bases removed from V and 9 bases from J, the gap between germline ends came to 21 bases. CDR3 length equals 15 residues. Germline CDR1 is DFQATT and CDR2 is SNEGSKA (reference sequence).

This chain's CDR3 is CASAPRGNEWETQYF. For the CDR3, the DNA is TGTGCCAGCGCCCCGCGGGGTAATGAATGGGAGACCCAGTACTTC. The chain carries TRBV7-9 and TRBJ2-5, with TRBD2 as a possible D gene (6 bases). Per germline, CDR1 SEHNR and CDR2 FQNEAQ (reference sequence). V was trimmed by 8 bases and J by 5 bases, leaving 21 bases between them. This CDR3 is built from 15 residues.

This clonotype occurred a few times. The rearrangement joins TRBV4-2 to TRBJ2-7; 8 positions match TRBD1. Losses at the gene ends were 0 bases for V and 3 bases for J; bases not matched to a gene: 1. The CDR3 is 14 residues long. The germline gives CDR1 LGHNA, CDR2 YNFKEQ. CDR3 nucleotides: TGTGCCAGCAGCCAAGACACAGGGGGCTACGAGCAGTACTTC. It specifies CASSQDTGGYEQYF.